What follows is one T cell receptor (beta chain) and its context. This specimen belongs to a study of radiotherapy plus CTLA-4 blockade in lung cancer. Trimming cost V 6 bases and J 5 bases, with 13 bases left between them. CDR1 is MNHEY and CDR2 is SVGAGI in the germline V gene. The CDR3 runs to 14 residues. This table comes from immunoSEQ multiplex PCR, and its TCRdb copy is limited to in-frame clones, with some not included. The data show about 56,000 clones, roughly four fifths seen once. The sample here was peripheral blood, taken from a patient treated with radiotherapy plus ipilimumab. This receptor was obtained from a human donor with non-small cell lung cancer who had a complete response to radiotherapy plus ipilimumab. This chain links TRBV6-5 with TRBJ1-4; D remains unclear. The CDR3 here is CASSHRRLNEKLFF. In DNA, the CDR3 is TGTGCCAGCAGCCACCGGAGGTTGAATGAAAAACTGTTTTTT.